One sample yielded the 20 T cell receptor beta chains listed below, sequenced in a study of cytomegalovirus exposure and HLA in healthy donors. Researchers ran the PCR with 60 Vbeta and 13 Jbeta primers. Profiled with immunoSEQ multiplex PCR; TCRdb holds only in-frame clones, not every one. The table for this sample gives 65,000 to 90,000 clones. The material sequenced was PBMCs. Receptor source: a female donor in good health and CMV-seropositive.

The V and J genes are TRBV6-6 and TRBJ1-5, with D unresolved. V lost 8 bases, J lost 5 bases, and 10 bases lay in between. Germline CDR1 reads MNHNY; CDR2 reads SVGAGI (reference sequence). CDR3 length: 12 amino acids. The CDR3 DNA follows: TGTGCCAGCGACTCCTGGGATCAGCCCCAGCATTTT. Its translation is CASDSWDQPQHF.

V gene TRBV11-2 combines with J gene TRBJ2-7; TRBD1 agrees at 7 bases. The trim removed 1 base at V and 4 bases at J, leaving 4 bases unmatched. The CDR3 sequence is 14 residues long. Looked up from germline, CDR1 is SGHAT and CDR2 is FQNNGV. CDR3 region: CASSLGRQGYEQYF. The CDR3 DNA sequence: TGTGCCAGCAGCTTAGGCCGACAGGGATACGAGCAGTACTTC.

The chain carries TRBV30 and TRBJ2-3; D not resolved. With 1 base removed from V and 3 bases from J, the gap between germline ends came to 14 bases. CDR1 is GTSNPN and CDR2 is SVGIG in the germline V gene (reference sequence). The CDR3 is made up of 15 amino acids. CDR3 sequence: CAWSALTLQTDTQYF. CDR3 in DNA: TGTGCCTGGAGTGCCTTGACTTTGCAAACAGATACGCAGTATTTT.

The chain uses TRBV4-3 and TRBJ1-2, with 7 bases lining up with TRBD1. This CDR3 contains 15 residues. In germline, CDR1 is LGHNA, CDR2 YSLEER. With 0 bases clipped from V and 6 bases from J, the junction kept 7 bases outside the gene matches. CDR3 sequence (DNA): TGCGCCAGCAGCCAAGATCAGGACAGGCCCCATGGCTACACCTTC. It yields the protein CASSQDQDRPHGYTF.

The chain is built from TRBV15 and TRBJ2-7; the D gene is possibly TRBD2 (5 bases). Germline CDR1 LNHNV, CDR2 YYDKDF (reference sequence). The CDR3 spans 15 residues. V lost 3 bases to trimming and J lost 5 bases, with 17 bases between them. The CDR3 region is CATSSYAVGSDEQYF. CDR3 bases: TGTGCCACCAGCAGTTATGCGGTGGGGAGTGACGAGCAGTACTTC.

V gene TRBV29-1 combines with J gene TRBJ2-6; no definite D call. V gave up 2 bases and J gave up 4 bases, with 6 bases separating them. The CDR3 contains 13 residues. From germline, CDR1 is SQVTM and CDR2 ANQGSEA. This CDR3 reads CSVEPSGANVLTF. CDR3 nucleotides: TGCAGCGTTGAACCGTCGGGGGCCAACGTCCTGACTTTC.

V usage is TRBV4-1 and J usage is TRBJ2-7; 7 bases agree with TRBD1. After removal of 4 bases from V and 7 bases from J, the junction contained 7 bases not matched to a gene. Germline CDR1 and CDR2: MGHRA and YSYEKL. The CDR3 totals 13 residues. Here the CDR3 DNA reads TGCGCCAGCAGCCCTGGACAGGAGCATGAGCAGTACTTC. Amino acids: CASSPGQEHEQYF.

The V call is TRBV7-2, the J call TRBJ1-1; D is perhaps TRBD1 (5 bases). Germline CDR1 and CDR2: SGHTA and FQGNSA. This CDR3 comprises 13 residues. V was trimmed by 2 bases and J by 3 bases, leaving 7 bases between them. In DNA, the CDR3 is TGTGCCAGCAGCTTAAGGGACTACACTGAAGCTTTCTTT. Residues: CASSLRDYTEAFF.

This sequence joins TRBV5-5 and TRBJ2-1; D not resolved. V was trimmed by 0 bases and J by 5 bases, leaving 9 bases between them. This CDR3 comprises 14 residues. Germline CDR1 and CDR2: SGHKS and YYEKEE (reference sequence). The DNA for the CDR3 is TGTGCCAGCAGCTTGGGAGTTGGTGACAATGAGCAGTTCTTC. This translates into CASSLGVGDNEQFF.

The chain employs TRBV5-4 and TRBJ2-7; TRBD1 aligns across 10 bases. This CDR3 contains 14 residues. J lost 4 bases, V lost 3 bases, and 4 bases had no gene match. Germline loops: CDR1 SGHNT, CDR2 YYREEE (reference sequence). The CDR3 DNA is TGTGCCAGCAGCTGGGACAGGGGAGGTTACGAGCAGTACTTC. As protein: CASSWDRGGYEQYF.

The rearrangement uses TRBV6-4 and TRBJ2-3; 11 nucleotides align to TRBD2. The CDR3 is 15 residues long. CDR1 is MRHNA, CDR2 SNTAGT, per germline. V shed 0 bases, J shed 4 bases, and the junction held 0 bases outside the gene matches. CDR3 loop: CASSDSSGGADTQYF. DNA of the CDR3: TGTGCCAGCAGTGACTCTAGCGGGGGGGCAGATACGCAGTATTTT.

The chain recombines TRBV6-5 with TRBJ2-5; D remains unclear. Between the trimmed V and J ends, which lost 2 bases and 5 bases, there was a span of 9 bases. Germline CDR1 and CDR2: MNHEY and SVGAGI. The CDR3 has 13 amino acids. The CDR3 loop reads CASSYGLAETQYF. The DNA for the CDR3 is TGTGCCAGCAGTTACGGTCTCGCGGAGACCCAGTACTTC.

The genes are TRBV4-1 and TRBJ2-3; TRBD1 matches at 10 bases. The V segment lost 2 bases and the J segment 5 bases; nucleotides outside the gene matches: 10. The germline V gene has CDR1 MGHRA and CDR2 YSYEKL. The CDR3 totals 17 residues. CDR3 bases: TGCGCCAGCAGCCAACGACAGGGGGCCTTGGCAGTAGATACGCAGTATTTT. Translated, it gives CASSQRQGALAVDTQYF.

The rearrangement uses TRBV18 and TRBJ2-2, with TRBD1 matching over 7 bases. Germline-derived CDR1 and CDR2 are KGHSH and LQKENI. The CDR3 consists of 15 residues. Trimming at V came to 3 bases and at J to 2 bases, leaving 3 bases not matched to a gene. The CDR3 DNA sequence: TGTGCCAGCTCACCCGGGACAGAAAACACCGGGGAGCTGTTTTTT. Protein product: CASSPGTENTGELFF. Full variable domain (outside the CDR3, taken from reference TRBV18 and TRBJ2-2): NAGVMQNPRHLVRRRGQEARLRCSPMKGHSHVYWYRQLPEEGLKFMVYLQKENIIDESGMPKERFSAEFPKEGPSILRIQQVVRGDSAAYFCASSPGTENTGELFFGEGSRLTVL.

The V call is TRBV6-5, the J call TRBJ1-1; D may be TRBD1 (6 bases). This CDR3 spans 14 amino acids. V was cut by 6 bases and J by 0 bases, with 11 bases left in between. Germline lookup yields CDR1 MNHEY and CDR2 SVGAGI. The CDR3 nucleotides are TGTGCCAGCAGCCGGACAGTCATGAACACTGAAGCTTTCTTT. Its protein is CASSRTVMNTEAFF.

The V gene is TRBV25-1, the J gene TRBJ1-5; a weak D match, TRBD1 (5 bases). Germline values: CDR1 MGHDK, CDR2 SYGVNS. Trimming removed 2 bases at V and 4 bases at J, with 9 bases between. The CDR3 loop spans 14 amino acids. The CDR3: CASSEGGGNQPQHF. CDR3 in DNA: TGTGCCAGCAGTGAAGGGGGGGGAAATCAGCCCCAGCATTTT.

The genes are TRBV27 and TRBJ1-5; weak D call: TRBD1 (5 bases). V shed 0 bases and J shed 3 bases, with 12 bases lying between them. Germline V gene lookup returns CDR1 MNHEY and CDR2 SMNVEV (reference sequence). This CDR3 comprises 16 residues. The DNA of the CDR3 is TGTGCCAGCAGTTTATCGGCAGGGCTCGTCAATCAGCCCCAGCATTTT. Encoded protein: CASSLSAGLVNQPQHF.

V gene TRBV29-1 combines with J gene TRBJ2-7, with 10 bases lining up with TRBD1. V shed 6 bases and J 4 bases; nucleotides not matched to a gene: 3. Germline loops: CDR1 SQVTM, CDR2 ANQGSEA. The CDR3 sequence is 12 residues long. The chain's CDR3 is CSVTGGVYEQYF. The CDR3 nucleotides are TGCAGCGTGACAGGGGGCGTATACGAGCAGTACTTC.

CDR3 in amino acids: CAWSTRVSGNTIYF. In nucleotides, the CDR3 is TGTGCCTGGAGTACGCGAGTCTCTGGAAACACCATATATTTT. The V and J genes are TRBV30 and TRBJ1-3; D uncertain. Per the germline V gene, CDR1 is GTSNPN and CDR2 is SVGIG (reference sequence). V was pared by 2 bases and J by 0 bases, with 8 bases between. The CDR3 is 14 residues long.

This rearrangement joins TRBV2 to TRBJ1-5, with D unresolved. This CDR3 comprises 14 residues. CDR1 and CDR2 from the germline V gene are SNHLY and FYNNEI. Trimming removed 2 bases from V and 9 bases from J, with 14 bases in between. CDR3 bases: TGTGCCAGCAGTGAAAGCTCAGGAGCGGGGCCCCAGCATTTT. It encodes CASSESSGAGPQHF.